The rows below give T cell receptor beta chains drawn from one sample of a study of T cells in Graves' hyperthyroidism and ophthalmopathy. TCRdb recomputed calls from the multiplex PCR reads with MiXCR, one row per CDR3 protein. Seen here are 370,000 or so distinct CDR3 sequences, roughly 14% observed once, and the top ten hold about a quarter. What was sequenced was blood. The receptors stem from a woman between 18 and 29 years old with Graves' hyperthyroidism that later progressed to Graves' ophthalmopathy. CDR3s include the opening cysteine and the closing phenylalanine or tryptophan. Fields, in order: V gene, D gene, J gene, clone size, CDR3 protein, CDR3 DNA. D genes are given only for firm matches. Not every row has a clone size; where given, it reads once, few, many or a size class.

TRBV2	-	TRBJ2-1	many	CASPDGMVRGGNEQFF	TGTGCCAGCCCAGACGGGATGGTGAGGGGTGGGAATGAGCAGTTCTTC
TRBV7-8	-	TRBJ2-2	many	CASSPSSGSITGELFF	TGTGCCAGCAGCCCTAGCAGCGGTAGTATCACCGGGGAGCTGTTTTTT
TRBV11-3	-	TRBJ2-3	many	CASSPGRFRTDTQYF	TGTGCCAGCAGCCCGGGAAGATTTCGCACAGATACGCAGTATTTT
TRBV3-1	-	TRBJ1-1	many	CASSHEGSTEAFF	TGTGCCAGCAGCCACGAGGGAAGCACTGAAGCTTTCTTT
TRBV19	-	TRBJ1-1	-	CASSLNAETGTEAFF	TGTGCCAGTAGTCTCAATGCGGAGACTGGGACTGAAGCTTTCTTT
TRBV30	-	TRBJ2-2	many	CAWSAGNTGELFF	TGTGCCTGGAGTGCGGGGAACACCGGGGAGCTGTTTTTT
TRBV5-5	-	TRBJ1-4	-	CASSLKGRISPEKLFF	TGTGCCAGCAGCTTGAAAGGTCGTATTTCCCCCGAAAAACTGTTTTTT
TRBV7-3	TRBD2	TRBJ2-3	-	CASSPTGLAGGTDTQYF	TGTGCCAGCAGCCCCACTGGACTAGCGGGAGGGACAGATACGCAGTATTTT
TRBV7-2	TRBD1	TRBJ2-5	many	CASSYRGQETQYF	TGTGCCAGCAGCTACAGGGGACAAGAGACCCAGTACTTC
TRBV3-1	TRBD1	TRBJ2-7	few	CASSQDSEDRSSYEQYF	TGTGCCAGCAGCCAAGATTCGGAGGACAGGAGCTCCTACGAGCAGTACTTC
TRBV6-2/TRBV6-3	-	TRBJ2-7	many	CASSLDGTYEQYF	TGTGCCAGCAGTTTGGACGGAACCTACGAGCAGTACTTC
TRBV7-2	-	TRBJ2-1	many	CASSLTPGSSYNEQFF	TGTGCCAGCAGCTTAACCCCAGGAAGCTCCTACAATGAGCAGTTCTTC
TRBV20-1	-	TRBJ2-7	many	CSARDLRVSYEQYF	TGCAGTGCTAGAGATCTCCGGGTCTCGTACGAGCAGTACTTC
TRBV3-1	-	TRBJ2-1	many	CASSHQYNEQFF	TGTGCCAGCAGCCACCAATACAATGAGCAGTTCTTC
TRBV28	-	TRBJ2-7	many	CASSATVDYEQYF	TGTGCCAGCAGTGCTACAGTGGACTACGAGCAGTACTTC
TRBV11-1	-	TRBJ2-1	many	CASSASGDEQFF	TGTGCCAGCAGCGCTAGTGGGGATGAGCAGTTCTTC
TRBV27	TRBD2	TRBJ2-1	many	CASSLSAGVFDEQFF	TGTGCCAGCAGTTTATCAGCGGGAGTTTTCGATGAGCAGTTCTTC
TRBV7-9	-	TRBJ1-2	-	CASSSGEYGYTF	TGTGCCAGCAGCTCCGGGGAGTATGGCTACACCTTC
TRBV18	-	TRBJ2-2	few	CASSPLNGQNTGELFF	TGTGCCAGCTCACCACTTAACGGCCAAAACACCGGGGAGCTGTTTTTT
TRBV11-2	-	TRBJ2-7	few	CASTLGLAPYEQYF	TGTGCCAGCACCCTAGGGCTAGCGCCTTACGAGCAGTACTTC
TRBV28	-	TRBJ2-7	many	CASSLFPDYSYEQYF	TGTGCCAGCAGTTTATTCCCCGACTACTCCTACGAGCAGTACTTC
TRBV20-1	TRBD1	TRBJ2-3	-	CSARVPTGGIADTQYF	TGCAGTGCTAGAGTTCCGACAGGGGGGATTGCAGATACGCAGTATTTT